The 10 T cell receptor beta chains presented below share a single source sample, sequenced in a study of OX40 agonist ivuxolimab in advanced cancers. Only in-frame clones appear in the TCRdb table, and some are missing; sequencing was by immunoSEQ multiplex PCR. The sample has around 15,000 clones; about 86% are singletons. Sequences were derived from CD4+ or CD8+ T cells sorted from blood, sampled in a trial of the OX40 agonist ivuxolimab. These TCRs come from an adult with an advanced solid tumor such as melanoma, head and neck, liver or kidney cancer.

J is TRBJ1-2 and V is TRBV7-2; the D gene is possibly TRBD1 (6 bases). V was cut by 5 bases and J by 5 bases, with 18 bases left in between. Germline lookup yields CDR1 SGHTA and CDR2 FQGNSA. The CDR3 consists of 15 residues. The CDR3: CASSPQGTDRYGYTF. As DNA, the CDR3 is TGTGCCAGCAGCCCCCAGGGGACCGATAGGTATGGCTACACCTTC.

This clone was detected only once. The CDR3 here is CASSTGSHEQYF. CDR3 coding DNA: TGTGCCTCCTCGACAGGTAGCCACGAGCAGTACTTC. The chain carries TRBV30 and TRBJ2-7; TRBD1 might be the D (6 bases). Germline lookup yields CDR1 GTSNPN and CDR2 SVGIG (reference sequence). The CDR3 runs 12 residues. V was trimmed by 7 bases and J by 5 bases, leaving 15 bases between them. The full variable domain, its missing parts supplied by reference TRBV30 and TRBJ2-7, is SQTIHQWPATLVQPVGSPLSLECTVEGTSNPNLYWYRQAAGRGLQLLFYSVGIGQISSEVPQNLSASRPQDRQFILSSKKLLLSDSGFYLCASSTGSHEQYFGPGTRLTVT.

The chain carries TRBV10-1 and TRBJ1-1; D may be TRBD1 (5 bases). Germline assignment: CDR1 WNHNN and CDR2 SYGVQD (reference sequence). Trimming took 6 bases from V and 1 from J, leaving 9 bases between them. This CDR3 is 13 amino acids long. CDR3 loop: CASSRGPNTEAFF. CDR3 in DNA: TGCGCCAGCAGCCGGGGACCGAACACTGAAGCTTTCTTT.

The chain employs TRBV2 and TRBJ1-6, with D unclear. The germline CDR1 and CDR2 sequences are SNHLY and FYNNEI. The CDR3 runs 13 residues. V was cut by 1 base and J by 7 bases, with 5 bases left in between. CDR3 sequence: CASSEVGNSPLHF. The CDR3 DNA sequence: TGTGCCAGCAGTGAAGTCGGGAATTCACCCCTCCACTTT.

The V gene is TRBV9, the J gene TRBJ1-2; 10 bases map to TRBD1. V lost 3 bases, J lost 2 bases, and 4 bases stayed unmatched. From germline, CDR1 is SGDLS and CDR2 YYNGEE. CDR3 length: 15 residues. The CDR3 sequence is CASSGPGQGNYGYTF. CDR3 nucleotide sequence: TGTGCCAGCAGCGGCCCGGGACAGGGGAACTATGGCTACACCTTC.

CDR3 nucleotide sequence: TGTGCCAGCACTCAGTCCAATCAGCCCCAGCATTTT. It codes for CASTQSNQPQHF. The chain carries TRBV6-6 and TRBJ1-5; no clear D. The CDR3 has 12 residues. CDR1 and CDR2 from the germline V gene are MNHNY and SVGAGI (reference sequence). The V end was cut by 7 bases, the J end by 3 bases, with 7 bases between.

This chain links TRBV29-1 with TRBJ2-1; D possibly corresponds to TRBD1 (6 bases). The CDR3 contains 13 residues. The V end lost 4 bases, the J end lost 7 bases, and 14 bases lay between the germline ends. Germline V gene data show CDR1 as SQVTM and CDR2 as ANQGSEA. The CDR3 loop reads CSVARWDTNEQFF. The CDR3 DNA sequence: TGCAGCGTTGCTAGGTGGGACACTAATGAGCAGTTCTTC.

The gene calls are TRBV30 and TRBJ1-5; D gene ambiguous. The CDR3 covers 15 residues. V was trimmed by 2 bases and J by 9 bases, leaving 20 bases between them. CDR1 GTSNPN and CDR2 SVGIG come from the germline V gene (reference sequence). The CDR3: CAWSPTGGLQRPQHF. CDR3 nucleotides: TGTGCCTGGAGTCCCACGGGAGGCCTTCAGAGGCCCCAGCATTTT.

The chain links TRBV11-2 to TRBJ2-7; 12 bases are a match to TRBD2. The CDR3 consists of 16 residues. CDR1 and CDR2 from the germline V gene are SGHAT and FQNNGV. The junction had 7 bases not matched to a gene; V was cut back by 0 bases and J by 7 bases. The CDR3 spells CASSLDLAGGSREQYF. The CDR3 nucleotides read TGTGCCAGCAGCTTAGATCTAGCGGGAGGGTCCCGGGAGCAGTACTTC.

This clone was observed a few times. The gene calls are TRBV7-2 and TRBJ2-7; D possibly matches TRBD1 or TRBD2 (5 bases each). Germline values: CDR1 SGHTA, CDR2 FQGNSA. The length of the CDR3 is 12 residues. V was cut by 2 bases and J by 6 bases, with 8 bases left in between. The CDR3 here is CASSLQGTEQYF. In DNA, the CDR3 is TGTGCCAGCAGCTTACAAGGGACCGAGCAGTACTTC.